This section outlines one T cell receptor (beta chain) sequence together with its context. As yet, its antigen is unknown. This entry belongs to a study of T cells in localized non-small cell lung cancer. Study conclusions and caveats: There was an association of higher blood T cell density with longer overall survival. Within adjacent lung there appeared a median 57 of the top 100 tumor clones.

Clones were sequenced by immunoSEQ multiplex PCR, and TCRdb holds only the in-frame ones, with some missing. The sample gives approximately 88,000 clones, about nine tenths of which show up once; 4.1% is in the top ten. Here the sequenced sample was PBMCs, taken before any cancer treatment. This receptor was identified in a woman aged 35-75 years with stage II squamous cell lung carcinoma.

The CDR3 bases are TGTGCCAGCAGTTATCAGGGGACTAACTATGGCTACACCTTC. It translates to CASSYQGTNYGYTF. J is TRBJ1-2 and V is TRBV27, with D perhaps TRBD1 (6 bases). This CDR3 is built from 14 residues. Trimming took 4 bases from V and 0 from J, leaving 9 bases between them. The germline CDR1 and CDR2 sequences are MNHEY and SMNVEV (reference sequence).